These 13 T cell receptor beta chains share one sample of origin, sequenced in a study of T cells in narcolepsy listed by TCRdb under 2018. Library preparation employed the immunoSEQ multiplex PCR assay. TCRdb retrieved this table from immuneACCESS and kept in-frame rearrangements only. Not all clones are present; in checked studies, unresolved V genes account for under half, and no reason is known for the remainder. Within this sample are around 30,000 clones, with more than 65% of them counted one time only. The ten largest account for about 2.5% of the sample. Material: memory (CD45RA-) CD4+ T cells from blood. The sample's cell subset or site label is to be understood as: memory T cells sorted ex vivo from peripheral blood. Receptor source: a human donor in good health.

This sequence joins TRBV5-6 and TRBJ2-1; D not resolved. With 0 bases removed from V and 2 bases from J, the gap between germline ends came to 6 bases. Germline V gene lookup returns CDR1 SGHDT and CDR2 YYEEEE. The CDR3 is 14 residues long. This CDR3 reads CASSLGSTYNEQFF. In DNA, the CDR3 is TGTGCCAGCAGCTTGGGCAGCACCTACAATGAGCAGTTCTTC.

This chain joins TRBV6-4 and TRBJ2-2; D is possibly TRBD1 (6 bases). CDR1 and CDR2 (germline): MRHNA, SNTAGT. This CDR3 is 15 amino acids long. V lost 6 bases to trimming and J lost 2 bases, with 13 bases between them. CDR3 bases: TGTGCCAGCAGACACCGGGACAAAAACACCGGGGAGCTGTTTTTT. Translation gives CASRHRDKNTGELFF.

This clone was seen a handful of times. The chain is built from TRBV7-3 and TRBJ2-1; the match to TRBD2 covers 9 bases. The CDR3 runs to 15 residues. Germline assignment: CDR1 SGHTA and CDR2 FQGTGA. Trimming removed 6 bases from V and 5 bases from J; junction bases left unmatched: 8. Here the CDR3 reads CASRWREGRNNEQFF. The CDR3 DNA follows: TGTGCCAGCAGATGGCGGGAGGGCCGGAACAATGAGCAGTTCTTC. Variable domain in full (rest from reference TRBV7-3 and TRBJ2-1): GAGVSQTPSNKVTEKGKYVELRCDPISGHTALYWYRQSLGQGPEFLIYFQGTGAADDSGLPNDRFFAVRPEGSVSTLKIQRTERGDSAVYLCASRWREGRNNEQFFGPGTRLTVL.

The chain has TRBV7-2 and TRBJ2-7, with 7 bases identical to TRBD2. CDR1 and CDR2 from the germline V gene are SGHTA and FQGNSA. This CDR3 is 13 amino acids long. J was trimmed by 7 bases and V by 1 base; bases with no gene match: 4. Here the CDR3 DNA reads TGTGCCAGCAGCTTAGAACTAGCGACGGAGCAGTACTTC. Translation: CASSLELATEQYF. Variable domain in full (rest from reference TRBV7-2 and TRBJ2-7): GAGVSQSPSNKVTEKGKDVELRCDPISGHTALYWYRQSLGQGLEFLIYFQGNSAPDKSGLPSDRFSAERTGGSVSTLTIQRTQQEDSAVYLCASSLELATEQYFGPGTRLTVT.

DNA of the CDR3: TGTGCCAGCAGTCGGGGAGACAGGCATTTCTTT. Protein: CASSRGDRHFF. The V and J genes are TRBV6-1 and TRBJ1-1, with D perhaps matching TRBD1 (6 bases). The CDR3 consists of 11 residues. Germline CDR1 is MNHNS and CDR2 is SASEGT. Trimming shortened V by 5 bases and J by 13 bases, and 14 bases separated the two germline ends.

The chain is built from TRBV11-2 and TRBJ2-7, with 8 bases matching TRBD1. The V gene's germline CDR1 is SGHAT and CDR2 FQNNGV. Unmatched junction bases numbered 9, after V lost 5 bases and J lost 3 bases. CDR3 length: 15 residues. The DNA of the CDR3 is TGTGCCAGCAGCGTCGGACCGGGACAGGACTACGAGCAGTACTTC. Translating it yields CASSVGPGQDYEQYF.

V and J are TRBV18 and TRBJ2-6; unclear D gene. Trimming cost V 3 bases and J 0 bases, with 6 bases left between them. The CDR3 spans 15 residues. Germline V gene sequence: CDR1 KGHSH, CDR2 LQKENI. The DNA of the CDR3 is TGTGCCAGCTCACCTCCAGTCTCTGGGGCCAACGTCCTGACTTTC. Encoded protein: CASSPPVSGANVLTF.

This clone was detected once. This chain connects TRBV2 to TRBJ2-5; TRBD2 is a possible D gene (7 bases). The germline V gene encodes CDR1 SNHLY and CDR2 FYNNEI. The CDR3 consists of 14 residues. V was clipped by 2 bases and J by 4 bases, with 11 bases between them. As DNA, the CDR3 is TGTGCCAGCAGTGAAAAAAGGGGGGGAGAGACCCAGTACTTC. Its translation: CASSEKRGGETQYF.

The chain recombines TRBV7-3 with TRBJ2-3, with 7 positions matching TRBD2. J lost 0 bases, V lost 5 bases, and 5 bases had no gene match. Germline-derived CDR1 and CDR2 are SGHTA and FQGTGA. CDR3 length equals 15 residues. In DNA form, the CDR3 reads TGTGCCAGCAGCCGCGGGAGCACTAGCACAGATACGCAGTATTTT. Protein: CASSRGSTSTDTQYF. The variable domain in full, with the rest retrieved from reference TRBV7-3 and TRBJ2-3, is GAGVSQTPSNKVTEKGKYVELRCDPISGHTALYWYRQSLGQGPEFLIYFQGTGAADDSGLPNDRFFAVRPEGSVSTLKIQRTERGDSAVYLCASSRGSTSTDTQYFGPGTRLTVL.

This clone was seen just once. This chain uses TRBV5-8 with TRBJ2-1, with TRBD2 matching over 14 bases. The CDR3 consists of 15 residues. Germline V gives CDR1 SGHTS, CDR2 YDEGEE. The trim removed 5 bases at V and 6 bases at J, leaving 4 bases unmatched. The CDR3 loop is CASRVGLAGVNEQFF. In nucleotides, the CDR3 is TGTGCCAGCAGGGTGGGACTAGCGGGAGTCAATGAGCAGTTCTTC.

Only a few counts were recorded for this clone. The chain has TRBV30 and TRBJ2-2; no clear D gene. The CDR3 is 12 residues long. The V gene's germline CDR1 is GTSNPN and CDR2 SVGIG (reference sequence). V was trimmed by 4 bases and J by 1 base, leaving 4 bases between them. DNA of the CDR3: TGTGCCTGGACCTTGAACACCGGGGAGCTGTTTTTT. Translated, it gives CAWTLNTGELFF.

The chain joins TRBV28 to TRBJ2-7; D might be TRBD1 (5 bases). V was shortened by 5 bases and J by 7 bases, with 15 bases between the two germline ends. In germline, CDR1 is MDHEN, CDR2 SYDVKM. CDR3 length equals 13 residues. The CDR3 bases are TGTGCCAGCAGTCTAGGGGCAGGGCGGGAGCAGTACTTC. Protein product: CASSLGAGREQYF.

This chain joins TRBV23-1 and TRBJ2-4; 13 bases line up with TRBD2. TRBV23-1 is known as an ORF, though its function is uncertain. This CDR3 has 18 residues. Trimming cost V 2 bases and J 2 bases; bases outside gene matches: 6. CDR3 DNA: TGCGCCAGCAGTCAAGGACTAGCGGGGGTGACTCCCAAAAACATTCAGTACTTC. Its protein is CASSQGLAGVTPKNIQYF.